This T cell receptor (beta chain) originates from a study of T cell responses to AZD1222 COVID-19 vaccine. Points from the study as a whole: With two AZD1222 doses given, Spike-specific TCR breadth and depth both rose. Unmutated variant regions are reportedly the target of nearly half of TCRs that are spike-specific. Among those given AZD1222, only five or six were seropositive at baseline.

As to this clone: The antigen remains unidentified.

Per germline, CDR1 SGHRS and CDR2 YFSETQ. The CDR3 sequence is 13 residues long. The V and J ends lost 4 bases and 5 bases, in that order; junction bases with no gene match: 4. Assay used: immunoSEQ multiplex PCR; TCRdb lists only in-frame clones, some missing. The table has some 150,000 clones, around 90% seen once; the top ten hold roughly 2.8%. The sequencing here drew on peripheral blood, taken on day 0 of MenACWY control vaccination. The V call is TRBV5-1, the J call TRBJ1-2; the match to TRBD1 covers 8 bases. This TCR derives from an adult in good health. CDR3 in DNA: TGCGCCAGCAGCGAGACAGGGGTTTATGGCTACACCTTC. Amino acid sequence: CASSETGVYGYTF.